A selection of T cell receptor beta chains follows, all from one sample in a study of blood T cell repertoires in COVID-19. Repertoires were generated with immunoSEQ multiplex PCR, while TCRdb's copy carries only in-frame clones and drops some. The sample lists 250,000 to 350,000 clones, roughly 89% occurring once. The sequenced material came from PBMCs or T cells enriched from blood (not recorded which). The origin of the receptors is a woman younger than 30 with acute COVID-19. Both conserved end residues are part of each CDR3. Each record gives: V gene, J gene, D gene, clone size, CDR3 protein, CDR3 DNA. The D gene is left open where the match is weak. Clone size is not always given. Where it is, it says once, few, many or a class for expanded clones.

>TRBV27|TRBJ1-2|NA|NA
CASLPDYGYTF
TGTGCCAGCCTTCCTGACTATGGCTACACCTTC
>TRBV28|TRBJ1-1|NA|once
CASTVTPGFLEAFF
TGTGCCAGCACCGTTACCCCCGGGTTTTTAGAAGCTTTCTTT
>TRBV30|TRBJ1-5|NA|NA
CAWSVSGNQPQHF
TGTGCCTGGAGTGTGTCCGGGAATCAGCCCCAGCATTTT
>TRBV7-9|TRBJ1-6|TRBD1|NA
CASRTGLLSPLHF
TGTGCCAGCCGGACAGGTCTATTGTCACCCCTCCACTTT
>TRBV6-5|TRBJ1-5|TRBD1|NA
CASSYSGQGGDQPQHF
TGTGCCAGCAGTTACTCGGGACAGGGAGGAGATCAGCCCCAGCATTTT
>TRBV19|TRBJ2-7|TRBD1|NA
CASSAGQAYEQYF
TGTGCCAGTAGTGCCGGACAGGCCTACGAGCAGTACTTC
>TRBV6-5|TRBJ2-7|NA|few
CASSSYYYRSSYEQYF
TGTGCCAGCAGTTCCTATTACTACCGGAGCTCCTACGAGCAGTACTTC
>TRBV2|TRBJ2-3|NA|NA
CASRERSSTDTQYF
TGTGCCAGTAGGGAGCGGTCTAGCACAGATACGCAGTATTTT
>TRBV27|TRBJ1-6|TRBD1|NA
CASSSYRTGTVDNSPLHF
TGTGCCAGCAGTTCATATCGGACCGGGACAGTGGATAATTCACCCCTCCACTTT
>TRBV19|TRBJ1-1|TRBD1|NA
CASIPQGALNTEAFF
TGTGCCAGTATACCACAGGGGGCATTGAACACTGAAGCTTTCTTT
>TRBV28|TRBJ1-3|NA|NA
CASSSQGQDEGNTIYF
TGTGCCAGCAGCTCTCAGGGGCAAGATGAGGGAAACACCATATATTTT
>TRBV27|TRBJ1-6|NA|NA
CASSLEASMGSPLHF
TGTGCCAGCAGTTTGGAGGCCTCCATGGGTTCACCCCTCCACTTT